These 27 T cell receptor beta chains share one sample of origin, sequenced in a study of cytomegalovirus exposure and HLA in healthy donors. PCR employed 60 Vbeta and 13 Jbeta primers. Profiling relied on immunoSEQ multiplex PCR, and the TCRdb table lists in-frame clones only, not all of them. The repertoire holds 110,000 to 150,000 clones, with approximately 80% as singletons. The sequencing input was PBMCs. These receptors were collected from a man aged 35-49 years in good health and CMV-seronegative.

CDR3 nucleotide sequence: TGTGCCAGCAGTGAGCGAACAACTAATAATGAAAAACTGTTTTTT. Its protein is CASSERTTNNEKLFF. This rearrangement joins TRBV2 to TRBJ1-4; D call uncertain. Trimming cost V 3 bases and J 4 bases, with 12 bases left between them. CDR3 length: 15 residues. Germline-derived CDR1 and CDR2 are SNHLY and FYNNEI.

The rearrangement links TRBV5-3 to TRBJ1-2, with D unclear. TRBV5-3 falls under the ORF class, with uncertain function. Trimming removed 4 bases at V and 0 bases at J, with 10 bases between. This CDR3 contains 14 residues. The CDR3 DNA sequence: TGTGCCAGAAGCCCGGGGATAGCTAACTATGGCTACACCTTC. It translates to CARSPGIANYGYTF.

The V and J genes are TRBV6-1 and TRBJ2-2; 9 bases match TRBD1. Trimming cost V 1 base and J 8 bases; bases outside gene matches: 11. In germline, CDR1 is MNHNS, CDR2 SASEGT. The CDR3 length is 17 residues. The CDR3 spells CASSEVGTGLGTGELFF. The DNA for the CDR3 is TGTGCCAGCAGTGAAGTGGGGACAGGGTTAGGTACAGGGGAGCTGTTTTTT.

The chain is built from TRBV4-1 and TRBJ2-5, with a possible D match to TRBD2 (6 bases). The V gene's germline CDR1 is MGHRA and CDR2 YSYEKL. The CDR3 contains 14 residues. V lost 3 bases and J 2 bases, leaving 10 bases between the germline ends. CDR3 nucleotide sequence: TGCGCCAGCAGCCACCCGGCGGGGCAAGAGACCCAGTACTTC. It specifies CASSHPAGQETQYF.

V and J are TRBV7-2 and TRBJ1-4; 7 nucleotides line up with TRBD1. The CDR3 spans 14 residues. V lost 5 bases and J lost 8; bases outside the gene matches: 8. Per germline, CDR1 SGHTA and CDR2 FQGNSA. CDR3 DNA: TGTGCCAGCAGCCTAGACAGGGTCTCGGAAAAACTGTTTTTT. Translation gives CASSLDRVSEKLFF.

The J gene is TRBJ1-2, the V gene TRBV30; TRBD1 is a possible D gene (5 bases). Germline CDR1 reads GTSNPN; CDR2 reads SVGIG (reference sequence). Trimming shortened V by 4 bases and J by 8 bases, and 14 bases separated the two germline ends. The CDR3 has 12 amino acids. The CDR3 region is CAWMGGKEGYTF. The CDR3 nucleotides are TGTGCCTGGATGGGGGGAAAAGAGGGCTACACCTTC.

This rearrangement joins TRBV19 to TRBJ2-7; tentative D call: TRBD2 (5 bases). The CDR3 sequence is 13 residues long. V lost 5 bases to trimming and J lost 4 bases, with 12 bases between them. The germline V gene has CDR1 LNHDA and CDR2 SQIVND (reference sequence). CDR3 in DNA: TGTGCCAGTAGTGTCGGGATTTATTACGAGCAGTACTTC. Amino acids: CASSVGIYYEQYF.

This chain connects TRBV7-2 to TRBJ2-7; the D is unclear. The CDR3 is made up of 12 amino acids. Germline V gene sequence: CDR1 SGHTA, CDR2 FQGNSA. V was shortened by 1 base and J by 6 bases, with 7 bases between the two germline ends. The CDR3 protein is CASSLDFPEQYF. CDR3 DNA sequence: TGTGCCAGCAGCTTAGACTTCCCCGAGCAGTACTTC.

The chain links TRBV25-1 to TRBJ1-3; TRBD1 might be the D (5 bases). Per the germline V gene, CDR1 is MGHDK and CDR2 is SYGVNS. The CDR3 extends over 16 amino acids. V was shortened by 3 bases and J by 3 bases, with 15 bases between the two germline ends. This CDR3 reads CASSDSGGTDGNTIYF. The CDR3 DNA sequence: TGTGCCAGCAGTGATTCCGGGGGGACGGATGGAAACACCATATATTTT.

This chain connects TRBV5-6 to TRBJ1-5, with D hard to call. Germline loops: CDR1 SGHDT, CDR2 YYEEEE. The CDR3 contains 15 residues. V was cut by 4 bases and J by 1 base, with 12 bases left in between. CDR3 DNA: TGTGCCAGCAGCACCCGTAACTGGAGCAATCAGCCCCAGCATTTT. It specifies CASSTRNWSNQPQHF.

This rearrangement joins TRBV29-1 to TRBJ1-2; D call uncertain. Germline-derived CDR1 and CDR2 are SQVTM and ANQGSEA. The CDR3 contains 15 residues. V lost 0 bases and J 5 bases, leaving 16 bases between the germline ends. CDR3 nucleotides: TGCAGCGTTGAAGACCACAGCCGCGAATCTTATGGCTACACCTTC. It is translated as CSVEDHSRESYGYTF.

The rearrangement joins TRBV5-1 to TRBJ2-7, with 7 nucleotides matching TRBD1. The CDR3 is 13 amino acids. V dropped 5 bases and J dropped 2; count of bases not matched to a gene: 4. The germline V gene encodes CDR1 SGHRS and CDR2 YFSETQ. Here the CDR3 reads CASRGQPPYEQYF. CDR3 coding DNA: TGCGCCAGCAGGGGACAGCCACCCTACGAGCAGTACTTC.

The chain employs TRBV7-2 and TRBJ1-3; perhaps TRBD1 as D (5 bases). The V end was cut by 4 bases, the J end by 0 bases, with 13 bases between. CDR1 is SGHTA and CDR2 is FQGNSA in the germline V gene. This CDR3 spans 16 amino acids. This CDR3 is CASSSGRASSGNTIYF. Written as DNA, the CDR3 is TGTGCCAGCAGCTCAGGGAGGGCCTCCTCTGGAAACACCATATATTTT.

The rearrangement links TRBV28 to TRBJ1-2, with unresolved D. Trimming left V 1 base short and J 4 bases short, with 13 bases between. There are 15 residues in the CDR3. Germline V CDR1 and CDR2: MDHEN, SYDVKM. CDR3 sequence: CASSLLNSQFYGYTF. CDR3 coding DNA: TGTGCCAGCAGTTTATTAAACAGCCAATTCTATGGCTACACCTTC.

J is TRBJ2-7 and V is TRBV27, with 10 bases fitting TRBD1. V was clipped by 4 bases and J by 6 bases; unmatched bases: 6. Germline V gene sequence: CDR1 MNHEY, CDR2 SMNVEV (reference sequence). The CDR3 spans 14 residues. The CDR3 bases are TGTGCCAGCAGTTGGACAGGGGGTGGGAGCGAGCAGTACTTC. The encoded protein is CASSWTGGGSEQYF.

J is TRBJ1-2 and V is TRBV19, with 7 positions matching TRBD1. The J segment lost 2 bases and the V segment lost 9 bases, leaving 3 bases of the junction unmatched. The germline V gene has CDR1 LNHDA and CDR2 SQIVND (reference sequence). The CDR3 extends over 12 amino acids. The CDR3 loop reads CASHRGNYGYTF. CDR3 nucleotide sequence: TGTGCCAGCCACAGGGGCAACTATGGCTACACCTTC.

The chain carries TRBV28 and TRBJ2-7, with a possible D match to TRBD1 (6 bases). The V gene lost 2 bases and the J gene lost 3 bases, with 11 bases spanning the gap. The CDR3 runs 14 residues. The germline V gene has CDR1 MDHEN and CDR2 SYDVKM. CDR3 loop: CASSLTGPLYEQYF. DNA for the CDR3: TGTGCCAGCAGTTTAACAGGGCCCCTCTACGAGCAGTACTTC.

The V call is TRBV10-2, the J call TRBJ2-5; 10 bases fit TRBD2. Unmatched junction bases numbered 6, after V lost 6 bases and J lost 5 bases. The CDR3 length is 14 residues. Germline CDR1 is WSHSY and CDR2 is SAAADI. The DNA for the CDR3 is TGCGCCAGCAGAAGAGCGGGGGGGCAGGAGACCCAGTACTTC. Its protein product is CASRRAGGQETQYF.

The sample holds one count of this clone. V gene TRBV6-5 combines with J gene TRBJ2-5, with 8 bases that match TRBD1. The J call may be faulty, since TRBJ2-7 better matches the DNA end. The germline V gene encodes CDR1 MNHEY and CDR2 SVGAGI. The length of the CDR3 is 13 residues. Here the CDR3 DNA reads TGTGCCAGCGGGGACAGGCCCCCCTACGAGCAGTACTTC. Translation: CASGDRPPYEQYF.

Comment on this clone: The CDR3 does not end in the conserved phenylalanine or tryptophan, so this is likely a read error. The chain has TRBV6-5 and TRBJ1-1; 7 bases are shared with TRBD1. CDR1 MNHEY and CDR2 SVGAGI come from the germline V gene. V trimming: 5 bases; J trimming: 0 bases; junction bases outside the gene matches: 3. CDR3 length: 14 amino acids. The CDR3 loop is CASSPTGLNTEAFS. CDR3 DNA sequence: TGTGCCAGCAGTCCGACAGGGTTGAACACTGAAGCTTTCTCT.

V usage is TRBV7-9 and J usage is TRBJ2-1; TRBD1 agrees at 11 bases. V lost 6 bases to trimming and J lost 7 bases; unmatched junction nucleotides: 8. The CDR3 loop spans 15 amino acids. Germline loops: CDR1 SEHNR, CDR2 FQNEAQ (reference sequence). The CDR3 is CASRHTGTGGNEQFF. The CDR3 DNA sequence: TGTGCCAGCAGACACACCGGGACAGGGGGAAATGAGCAGTTCTTC. The whole variable domain, filled in from reference TRBV7-9 and TRBJ2-1, reads DTGVSQNPRHKITKRGQNVTFRCDPISEHNRLYWYRQTLGQGPEFLTYFQNEAQLEKSRLLSDRFSAERPKGSFSTLEIQRTEQGDSAMYLCASRHTGTGGNEQFFGPGTRLTVL.

A word on this clone: Its ends do not fully match the called genes, so a read error is possible. The sample carries other DNA sequences with the same CDR3. The rearrangement joins TRBV15 to TRBJ1-2; the D gene is possibly TRBD1 (5 bases). This CDR3 has 13 amino acids. Germline CDR1 and CDR2: LNHNV and YYDKDF (reference sequence). The DNA for the CDR3 is TGTGCTACCAGCAGAGCCCGGCAGGGTGGCTACACCTTC. Protein sequence: CATSRARQGGYTF.

For the CDR3, the DNA is TGTGCCAGCACCGAGACAGGGGCGAAGCTGTTTTTT. Translating it yields CASTETGAKLFF. The V gene is TRBV5-8, the J gene TRBJ2-2; the match to TRBD1 covers 8 bases. Germline CDR1 SGHTS, CDR2 YDEGEE. Germline trimming cut 6 bases from V and 12 bases from J; bases unmatched to any gene: 7. This CDR3 has 12 amino acids.

The V and J genes are TRBV19 and TRBJ1-2; 12 nucleotides line up with TRBD1. V trimming: 7 bases; J trimming: 8 bases; junction bases outside the gene matches: 11. CDR1 is LNHDA and CDR2 is SQIVND in the germline V gene (reference sequence). The CDR3 sequence is 15 residues long. The CDR3 sequence is CASTTVGQGASGYTF. The CDR3 DNA follows: TGTGCCAGTACCACGGTGGGACAGGGGGCTTCCGGCTACACCTTC. Full variable domain (rest looked up from reference TRBV19 and TRBJ1-2): DGGITQSPKYLFRKEGQNVTLSCEQNLNHDAMYWYRQDPGQGLRLIYYSQIVNDFQKGDIAEGYSVSREKKESFPLTVTSAQKNPTAFYLCASTTVGQGASGYTFGSGTRLTVV.

The table lists this clone with a few counts. The CDR3: CASSNPGNYEQYF. In DNA, the CDR3 is TGCGCCAGCAGTAATCCGGGGAACTACGAGCAGTACTTC. The rearrangement links TRBV10-1 to TRBJ2-7; perhaps TRBD2 as D (5 bases). In germline, CDR1 is WNHNN, CDR2 SYGVQD (reference sequence). CDR3 length equals 13 residues. Deletions cut 5 bases from V and 3 bases from J, with 11 bases between.

In DNA form, the CDR3 reads TGTGCCAGCAGCGCCCAGAGGCTAGCGGGGATCGGAAATGAGCAGTTCTTC. Encoded protein: CASSAQRLAGIGNEQFF. The chain uses TRBV9 and TRBJ2-1, with 9 bases that match TRBD2. Unmatched junction bases numbered 14, after V lost 3 bases and J lost 7 bases. The CDR3 length is 17 residues. Per germline, CDR1 SGDLS and CDR2 YYNGEE.

This chain connects TRBV18 to TRBJ1-5; unclear D gene. Germline V gives CDR1 KGHSH, CDR2 LQKENI. V dropped 3 bases and J dropped 6 bases, with 12 bases sitting between them. This CDR3 has 14 amino acids. CDR3 in DNA: TGTGCCAGCTCACCCCAGGAGGCATTTCAGCCCCAGCATTTT. Amino acids: CASSPQEAFQPQHF.